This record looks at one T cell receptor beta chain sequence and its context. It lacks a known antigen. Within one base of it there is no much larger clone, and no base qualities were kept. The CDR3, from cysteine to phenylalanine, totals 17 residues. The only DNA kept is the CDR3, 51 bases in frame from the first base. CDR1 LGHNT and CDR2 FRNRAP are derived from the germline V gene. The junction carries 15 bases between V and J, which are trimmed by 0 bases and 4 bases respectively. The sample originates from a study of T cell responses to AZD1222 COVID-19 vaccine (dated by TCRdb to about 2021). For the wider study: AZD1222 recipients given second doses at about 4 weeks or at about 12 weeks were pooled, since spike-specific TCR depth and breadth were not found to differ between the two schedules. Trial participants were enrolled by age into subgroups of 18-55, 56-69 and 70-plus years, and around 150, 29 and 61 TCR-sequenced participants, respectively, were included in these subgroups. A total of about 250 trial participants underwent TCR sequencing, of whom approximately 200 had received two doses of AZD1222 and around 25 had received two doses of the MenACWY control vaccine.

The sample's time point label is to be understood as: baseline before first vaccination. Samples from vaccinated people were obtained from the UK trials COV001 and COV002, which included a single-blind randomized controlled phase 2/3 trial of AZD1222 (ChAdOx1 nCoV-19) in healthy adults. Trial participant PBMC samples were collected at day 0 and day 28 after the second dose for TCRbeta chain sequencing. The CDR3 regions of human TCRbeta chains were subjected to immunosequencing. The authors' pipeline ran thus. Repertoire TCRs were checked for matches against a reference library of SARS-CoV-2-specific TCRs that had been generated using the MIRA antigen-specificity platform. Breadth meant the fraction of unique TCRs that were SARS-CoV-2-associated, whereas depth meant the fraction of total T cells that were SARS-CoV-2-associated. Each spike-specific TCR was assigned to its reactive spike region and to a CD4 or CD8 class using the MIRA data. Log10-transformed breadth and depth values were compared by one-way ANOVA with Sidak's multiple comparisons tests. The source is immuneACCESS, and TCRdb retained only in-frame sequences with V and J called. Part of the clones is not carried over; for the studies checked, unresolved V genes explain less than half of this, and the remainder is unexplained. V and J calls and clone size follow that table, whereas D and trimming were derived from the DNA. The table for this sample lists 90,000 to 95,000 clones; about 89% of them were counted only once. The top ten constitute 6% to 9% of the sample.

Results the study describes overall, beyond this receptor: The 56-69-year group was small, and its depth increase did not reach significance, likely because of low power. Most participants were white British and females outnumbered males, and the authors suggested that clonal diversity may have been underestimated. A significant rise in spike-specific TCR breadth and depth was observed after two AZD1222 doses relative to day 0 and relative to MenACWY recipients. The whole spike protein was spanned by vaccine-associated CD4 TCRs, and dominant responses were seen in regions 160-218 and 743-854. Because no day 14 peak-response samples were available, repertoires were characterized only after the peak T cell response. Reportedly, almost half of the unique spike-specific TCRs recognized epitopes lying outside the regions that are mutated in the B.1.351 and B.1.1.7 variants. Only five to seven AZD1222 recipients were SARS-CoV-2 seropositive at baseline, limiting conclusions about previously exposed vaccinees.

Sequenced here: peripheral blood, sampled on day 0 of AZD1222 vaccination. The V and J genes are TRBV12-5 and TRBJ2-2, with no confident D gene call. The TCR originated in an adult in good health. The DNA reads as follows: TGTGCTAGTGGTTTGGTACTTTCTCTCGGGTTCACCGGGGAGCTGTTTTTT. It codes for CASGLVLSLGFTGELFF.